This is a list of T cell receptor beta chains from one sample in a study of cytomegalovirus exposure and HLA in healthy donors. The assay was immunoSEQ multiplex PCR, and TCRdb's table has in-frame clones only and misses some. The table lists 100,000 to 140,000 clones, around 67% of them singletons. Sequenced input: PBMCs. All receptors come from a woman between 40 and 55 years old in good health and CMV-seropositive. Both conserved end residues are part of each CDR3. Not all rows give a size; the values are once, few, many and, for expanded clones, a class.

j_call cdr3_length v_call clone_size cdr3_aa
TRBJ1-1 13 TRBV5-1 . CASSRSDREVAFF
TRBJ1-2 16 TRBV11-2 few CASSLQVVATGVGYTF
TRBJ2-7 13 TRBV4-1 . CASSLMGEDVQYF
TRBJ2-1 15 TRBV10-3 . CAIRTGGLNYNEQFF
TRBJ1-6 17 TRBV9 . CASSVAREQGWDSPLHF
TRBJ2-2 16 TRBV6-6 . CASRPPGQENTGELFF
TRBJ1-2 13 TRBV2 . CASSATGGNGYTF
TRBJ2-1 16 TRBV5-4 . CASSSMTSGGAHEQFF
TRBJ2-7 16 TRBV7-2 . CASSLSPQGAIYEQYF
TRBJ2-7 15 TRBV5-1 . CASSLARQGADEQYF
TRBJ2-5 19 TRBV15 few CATSRGAGLAGVDQETQYF
TRBJ2-3 17 TRBV4-3 medium-sized CASSQDRLQGFTDTQYF
TRBJ2-5 12 TRBV2 . CASRRELAGVHF
TRBJ1-2 13 TRBV5-6 . CASSLGGAYGYTF
TRBJ2-2 15 TRBV7-2 . CASSSTPLAAGELFF
TRBJ1-4 13 TRBV2 . CASVETVNEKLFF
TRBJ2-7 16 TRBV7-9 . CASSARGGQGRHEQYF
TRBJ1-1 13 TRBV2 many CASREGENTEAFF
TRBJ1-2 16 TRBV15 once CATSPLTASGSYGYTF
TRBJ1-1 15 TRBV18 . CASSLSGGRNTEAFF
TRBJ1-2 15 TRBV5-1 . CASSTAGGKSYGYTF
TRBJ1-1 13 TRBV11-1 . CASSLGRGPEAFF
TRBJ1-1 16 TRBV9 once CASSVSFKRDIREAFF
TRBJ1-2 15 TRBV5-4 few CASSRGFGTGPGYTF
TRBJ2-2 17 TRBV4-1 . CASSPQPGQPNTGELFF
TRBJ1-1 12 TRBV6-1 . CASSTTNTEAFF
TRBJ2-1 16 TRBV18 . CASSPGQGLSYNEQFF
TRBJ2-7 15 TRBV2 . CASRRTPEGFYEQYF
TRBJ1-4 14 TRBV19 few CASSISSSSEKLFF
TRBJ2-2 12 TRBV6-5 . CASEGNTGELFF
TRBJ2-5 16 TRBV4-2 . CASSQTSGGVQETQYF
TRBJ2-6 13 TRBV30 . CAWSAGGANVLTF
TRBJ1-2 15 TRBV9 . CASSIWDRGLEGYTF
TRBJ1-2 12 TRBV29-1 . CSVDKDGGRVTF
TRBJ2-7 13 TRBV2 . CASRNRASYEQYF
TRBJ1-5 14 TRBV6-5 . CASSDRGPVQPQHF
TRBJ2-1 15 TRBV4-3 . CASSPTPGTYNEQFF